Sequencing of this TCR beta chain was carried out in a study of beta chain features in type 1 diabetes. General observations from the study: Researchers report that Type 1 diabetes patients had moderately but significantly shorter TCRB CDR3s across all four CD4+ subsets.

Expressed TCRB transcripts were sequenced, since all the RNA that had been isolated was reverse transcribed. The method was immunoSEQ multiplex PCR; TCRdb's version includes in-frame clones alone and lacks a portion of them. The table has about 240,000 clones, about 14% seen once. Comment on this clone: The antigen is undetermined.

Germline CDR1 reads SGHRS; CDR2 reads YFSETQ. The V end lost 4 bases, the J end lost 1 base, and 18 bases lay between the germline ends. The CDR3 is 16 amino acids. V gene TRBV5-1 combines with J gene TRBJ2-7; maybe TRBD1 (5 bases). The receptor's source is a man aged 30 to 45 with type 1 diabetes. The sequenced sample was naive CD4+ T cells from blood. CDR3 residues: CASSPHEGEGSYEQYF. The CDR3 DNA reads TGCGCCAGCAGCCCACATGAAGGGGAAGGGTCCTACGAGCAGTACTTC.